The 14 T cell receptor beta chains presented below share a single source sample, sequenced in a study of T cell repertoires in cytomegalovirus infection. Using its own MiXCR run on the reads, TCRdb lists one record per CDR3 protein. This table holds around 71,000 distinct CDR3 sequences, approximately 39% found once. No cognate antigen is known for these TCRs. The sample was CD8+ T cells from cultured PBMCs, taken from culture after CMV antigen stimulation. All receptors come from a human donor in good health (CMV status not recorded). Some clones in this sample may be carry-over from other donors' samples.

This sequence joins TRBV2 and TRBJ2-7; D remains ambiguous. V was pared by 4 bases and J by 4 bases, with 17 bases between. Germline CDR1 is SNHLY and CDR2 is FYNNEI. The CDR3 runs to 15 residues. CDR3 nucleotide sequence: TGTGCCAGCAGTGGGGTTTTGGGGATTTCTTACGAGCAGTACTTC. This gives the protein CASSGVLGISYEQYF.

CDR3 residues: CASSPPTGPSTDTQYF. The DNA of the CDR3 is TGTGCCAGCAGCCCACCGACAGGGCCTAGCACAGATACGCAGTATTTT. The chain joins TRBV7-6 to TRBJ2-3, with 7 bases aligning to TRBD1. Losses at the gene ends were 5 bases for V and 0 bases for J; bases not matched to a gene: 8. The CDR3 has 16 residues. Germline V gene data show CDR1 as SGHVS and CDR2 as FNYEAQ.

This chain uses TRBV19 with TRBJ2-2; D not resolved. Trimming took off 4 bases at V and 4 bases at J, with 10 bases between the two ends. Germline V gives CDR1 LNHDA, CDR2 SQIVND (reference sequence). The CDR3 is made up of 14 amino acids. In nucleotides, the CDR3 is TGTGCCAGTAGTAGATTCAAGCGCACCGGGGAGCTGTTTTTT. It specifies CASSRFKRTGELFF.

This clonotype was seen a handful of times. The chain couples TRBV28 to TRBJ2-1; maybe TRBD1 (6 bases). Germline V gives CDR1 MDHEN, CDR2 SYDVKM. V was shortened by 6 bases and J by 9 bases, with 21 bases between the two germline ends. The CDR3 has 15 amino acids. CDR3 sequence (DNA): TGTGCCAGCAGACCGCCCGGGACACAAATTGGTGAGCAGTTCTTC. It encodes CASRPPGTQIGEQFF.

This clonotype was seen a few times. This sequence joins TRBV27 and TRBJ1-5, with 8 bases aligning to TRBD1. Trimming cost V 5 bases and J 6 bases; bases outside gene matches: 6. The CDR3 has 14 amino acids. CDR1 MNHEY and CDR2 SMNVEV come from the germline V gene (reference sequence). The CDR3 region has the DNA TGTGCCAGCAGTACATCAGGGGGCGGTCAGCCCCAGCATTTT. Protein: CASSTSGGGQPQHF.

The chain recombines TRBV5-1 with TRBJ2-3; D not certain. CDR1 and CDR2 from the germline V gene are SGHRS and YFSETQ. V was clipped by 3 bases and J by 1 base, with 9 bases between them. This CDR3 is built from 14 residues. CDR3 in DNA: TGCGCCAGCAGCTCGGTAGAAGGCACAGATACGCAGTATTTT. Translation gives CASSSVEGTDTQYF.

With regard to this clonotype: Given a much more abundant clone one base away, this may be a read error. V is TRBV7-2 and J is TRBJ2-2, with TRBD2 matching 12 bases. Looked up from germline, CDR1 is SGHTA and CDR2 is FQGNSA. CDR3 length: 17 amino acids. Losses at the gene ends were 1 base for V and 7 bases for J; bases not matched to a gene: 7. The CDR3, as DNA: TGTGCCAGCAGCTTAGGCCCTAGCGGGGGGGCCGACGGGGAGCTGTTTTTT. Amino acid sequence: CASSLGPSGGADGELFF.

This clonotype was seen a few times. J is TRBJ1-1 and V is TRBV7-9; D is ambiguous. Germline CDR1 SEHNR, CDR2 FQNEAQ (reference sequence). V was trimmed by 0 bases and J by 8 bases, leaving 10 bases between them. This CDR3 contains 13 residues. Here the CDR3 DNA reads TGTGCCAGCAGCTTAGCGAATCACGAGGAAGCTTTCTTT. This gives the protein CASSLANHEEAFF.

The genes are TRBV5-1 and TRBJ2-3; either TRBD1 or TRBD2 may fit D (5 bases each). Germline loops: CDR1 SGHRS, CDR2 YFSETQ. V lost 3 bases and J 2 bases, leaving 22 bases between the germline ends. The CDR3 sequence is 18 residues long. CDR3 amino acids: CASSSSTGAYPATDTQYF. CDR3 nucleotide sequence: TGCGCCAGCAGCTCCTCGACCGGGGCCTATCCTGCCACAGATACGCAGTATTTT.

CDR3 sequence: CASSPRLGTDDTDTQYF. The DNA for the CDR3 is TGTGCCAGCAGCCCTCGACTAGGGACGGATGACACAGATACGCAGTATTTT. The chain recombines TRBV7-8 with TRBJ2-3; tentatively, D is TRBD2 (6 bases). CDR3 length equals 17 residues. V was shortened by 5 bases and J by 2 bases, with 20 bases between the two germline ends. The V gene's germline CDR1 is SGHVS and CDR2 FQNEAQ.

This clonotype was observed a few times. This rearrangement joins TRBV28 to TRBJ1-6; 9 bases are a match to TRBD1. Germline V gene data show CDR1 as MDHEN and CDR2 as SYDVKM. V was clipped by 5 bases and J by 7 bases; unmatched bases: 3. CDR3 length: 14 residues. The CDR3 sequence is CASSHGTGNSPLHF. In DNA form, the CDR3 reads TGTGCCAGCAGTCACGGGACAGGGAATTCACCCCTCCACTTT.

This clonotype appeared a few times. CDR3 nucleotide sequence: TGTGCCAGCAGCGAGGTAACAGGTTTCTATGGCTACACCTTC. Its protein is CASSEVTGFYGYTF. This sequence joins TRBV28 and TRBJ1-2; D is perhaps TRBD1 (5 bases). Deletions cut 6 bases from V and 4 bases from J, with 15 bases between. The length of the CDR3 is 14 residues. Germline CDR1 is MDHEN and CDR2 is SYDVKM.

This rearrangement joins TRBV4-2 to TRBJ1-3, with no clear D. V was clipped by 11 bases and J by 0 bases, with 8 bases between them. The germline CDR1 and CDR2 sequences are LGHNA and YNFKEQ. CDR3 size: 12 residues. CDR3: CAGRDSGNTIYF. CDR3 DNA: TGTGCCGGCCGCGACTCTGGAAACACCATATATTTT.

This chain uses TRBV12-3 or TRBV12-4 with TRBJ2-5, with 14 bases aligning to TRBD2. V lost 4 bases to trimming and J lost 7 bases; unmatched junction nucleotides: 8. This CDR3 comprises 16 residues. CDR3 sequence (DNA): TGTGCCAGCAGTTGGGGACTAGCGGGGGTCGTGGGGACCCAGTACTTC. This sequence encodes CASSWGLAGVVGTQYF.